The clone carrying this TCR beta chain was seen only once. Antigen: not known. The entry originates in a study of shared clonotypes between healthy human individuals. Findings and limits, study-wide: Naive CD4 clonotype sharing across a handful of donors was approximately 5%.

Data came from immunoSEQ multiplex PCR; TCRdb stores just in-frame clones and leaves some out. Of 1,400,000 or so clones in the sample, roughly 98.5% were seen once. Germline V gives CDR1 MDHEN, CDR2 SYDVKM. The trim removed 3 bases at V and 0 bases at J, leaving 9 bases unmatched. This CDR3 is 17 amino acids long. This clonotype was obtained from a man younger than 40 in good health. Sequencing input: naive CD4+ T cells sorted from blood. Stated subset: CD45RA+ positively selected. This chain links TRBV28 with TRBJ2-7; 9 nucleotides line up with TRBD2. The CDR3 DNA reads TGTGCCAGCAGTTTTCCTCTGACTAGCGGTAGCTCCTACGAGCAGTACTTC. Translation gives CASSFPLTSGSSYEQYF.